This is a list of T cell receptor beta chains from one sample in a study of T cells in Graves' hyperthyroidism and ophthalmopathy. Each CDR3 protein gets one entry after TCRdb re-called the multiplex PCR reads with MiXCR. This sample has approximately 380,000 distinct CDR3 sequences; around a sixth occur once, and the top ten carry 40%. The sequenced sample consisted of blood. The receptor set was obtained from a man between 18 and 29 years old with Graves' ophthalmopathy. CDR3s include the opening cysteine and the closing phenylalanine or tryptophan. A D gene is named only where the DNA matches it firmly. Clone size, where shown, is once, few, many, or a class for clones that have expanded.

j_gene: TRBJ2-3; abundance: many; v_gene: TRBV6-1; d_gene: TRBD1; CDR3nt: TGTGCCAGCAGTGAATTACAGGGGTTCCCAGATACGCAGTATTTT; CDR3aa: CASSELQGFPDTQYF
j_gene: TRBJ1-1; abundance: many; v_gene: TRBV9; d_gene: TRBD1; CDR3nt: TGTGCCAGCAGCGTAGCGACAGGGGTGGACACTGAAGCTTTCTTT; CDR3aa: CASSVATGVDTEAFF
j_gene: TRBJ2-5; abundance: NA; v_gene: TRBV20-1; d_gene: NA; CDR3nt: TGCAGTGTGTTTCGCAGGGAAGGGGAGACCCAGTACTTC; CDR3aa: CSVFRREGETQYF
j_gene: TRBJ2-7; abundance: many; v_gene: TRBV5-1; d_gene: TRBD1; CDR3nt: TGCGCCAGCAGCTCCGGGACAGGGCAATACGAGCAGTACTTC; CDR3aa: CASSSGTGQYEQYF
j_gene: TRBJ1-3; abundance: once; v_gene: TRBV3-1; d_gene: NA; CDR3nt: TGTGCCAGCACCGACTTGGGAAACACCATATATTTT; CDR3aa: CASTDLGNTIYF
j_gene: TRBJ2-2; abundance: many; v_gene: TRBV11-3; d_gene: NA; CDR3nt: TGTGCCAGCAGCTTAGGGTTTGGGGAAACCGGGGAGCTGTTTTTT; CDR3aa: CASSLGFGETGELFF
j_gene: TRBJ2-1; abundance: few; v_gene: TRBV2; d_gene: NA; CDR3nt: TGTGCCAGCAGTGAAGCGGGGGCTGGAGGGGTGGCCTACAATGAGCAGTTCTTC; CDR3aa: CASSEAGAGGVAYNEQFF
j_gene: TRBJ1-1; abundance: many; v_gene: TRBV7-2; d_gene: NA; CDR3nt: TGTGCCAGCAGCTTAGCGCGAAGGGGTTGGGGCACTGAAGCTTTCTTT; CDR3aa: CASSLARRGWGTEAFF
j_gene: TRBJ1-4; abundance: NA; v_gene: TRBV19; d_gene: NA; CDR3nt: TGTGCCAGTAGTATAAGGACAACTAATGAAAAACTGTTTTTT; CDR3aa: CASSIRTTNEKLFF
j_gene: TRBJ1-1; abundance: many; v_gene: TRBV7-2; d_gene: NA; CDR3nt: TGTGCCAGCAGCTATGGGTTAGTGTACACTGAAGCTTTCTTT; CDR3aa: CASSYGLVYTEAFF
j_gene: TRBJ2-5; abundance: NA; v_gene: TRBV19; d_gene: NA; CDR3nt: TGTGCCAGTAGTATCCTCCACCTCTGGGCCCAAGAGACCCAGTACTTC; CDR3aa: CASSILHLWAQETQYF
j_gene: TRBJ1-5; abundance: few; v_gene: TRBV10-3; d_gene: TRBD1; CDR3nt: TGTGCCATCAGTGATGTGAACAGGGGAGACAATCAGCCCCAGCATTTT; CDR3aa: CAISDVNRGDNQPQHF
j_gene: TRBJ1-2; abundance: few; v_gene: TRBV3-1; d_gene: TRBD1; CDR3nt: TGTGCCAGCAGCCAAATAACAGGGGGCGGTAAAGGAGGCTACACCTTC; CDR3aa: CASSQITGGGKGGYTF
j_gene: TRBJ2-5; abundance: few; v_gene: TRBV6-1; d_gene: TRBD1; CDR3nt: TGTGCCAGCCAACAGGGGGTTTGGCGAGAGACCCAGTACTTC; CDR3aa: CASQQGVWRETQYF
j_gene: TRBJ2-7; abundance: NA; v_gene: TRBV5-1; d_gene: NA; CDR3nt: TGCGCCAGCAGCCGACTAGGGGCGACATACGAGCAGTACTTC; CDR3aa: CASSRLGATYEQYF
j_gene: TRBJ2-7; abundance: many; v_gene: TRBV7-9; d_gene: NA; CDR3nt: TGTGCCAGCAGCTCCCGAGCGGCAGCGCCCGGAGTCGAGCAGTACTTC; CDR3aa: CASSSRAAAPGVEQYF
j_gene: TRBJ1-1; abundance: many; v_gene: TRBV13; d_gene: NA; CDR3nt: TGTGCCAGCAGCTCGCTCAGGCCCCACAACACTGAAGCTTTCTTT; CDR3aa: CASSSLRPHNTEAFF
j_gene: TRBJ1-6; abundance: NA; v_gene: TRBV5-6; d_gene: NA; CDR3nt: TGTGCCAGCCGCCGGCTGGGAGGAAATTCACCCCTCCACTTT; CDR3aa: CASRRLGGNSPLHF
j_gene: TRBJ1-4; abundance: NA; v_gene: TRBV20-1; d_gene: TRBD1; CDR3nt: TGCAGTGCCAGAGACAGGGGGCTAAAGGGTGAAAAACTGTTTTTT; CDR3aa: CSARDRGLKGEKLFF
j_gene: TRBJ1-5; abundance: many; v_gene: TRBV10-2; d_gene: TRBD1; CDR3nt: TGCGCCAGCAGTGATAAGACAGGGGGAATACAGCCCCAGCATTTT; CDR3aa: CASSDKTGGIQPQHF
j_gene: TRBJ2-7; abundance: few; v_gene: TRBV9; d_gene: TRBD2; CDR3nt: TGTGCCAGCAGCTCGCGCGGGACTAGTCCTACTGAGCAGTACTTC; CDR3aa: CASSSRGTSPTEQYF
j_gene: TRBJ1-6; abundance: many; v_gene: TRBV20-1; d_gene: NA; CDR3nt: TGCAGTGCCGCAGGGGAGGCTTCACCCCTCCACTTT; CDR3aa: CSAAGEASPLHF
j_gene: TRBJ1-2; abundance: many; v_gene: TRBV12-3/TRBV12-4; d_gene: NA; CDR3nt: TGTGCCAGCAGGGCTTACTATGGCTACACCTTC; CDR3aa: CASRAYYGYTF
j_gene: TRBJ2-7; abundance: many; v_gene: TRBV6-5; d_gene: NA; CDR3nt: TGTGCCAGCAGTTACGGCTCGGACCCCTACGAGCAGTACTTC; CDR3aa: CASSYGSDPYEQYF
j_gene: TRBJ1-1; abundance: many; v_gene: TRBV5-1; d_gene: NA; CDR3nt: TGCGCCAGCAGCTGGAGGGACCCCTCTCCGAACACTGAAGCTTTCTTT; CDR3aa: CASSWRDPSPNTEAFF
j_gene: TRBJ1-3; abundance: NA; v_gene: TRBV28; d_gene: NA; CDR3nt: TGTGCCAGCAGTTTCTCCGGGACCGAAGGCACCATATATTTT; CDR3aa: CASSFSGTEGTIYF
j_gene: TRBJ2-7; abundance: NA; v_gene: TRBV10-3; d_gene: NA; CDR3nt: TGTGCCCTATGGGGAGGGGGGGAAGGCGAGCAGTACTTC; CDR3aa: CALWGGGEGEQYF
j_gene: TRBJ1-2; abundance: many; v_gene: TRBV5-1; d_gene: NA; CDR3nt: TGCGCCAGCAGCTTTGGATCCACCTATGGCTACACCTTC; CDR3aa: CASSFGSTYGYTF
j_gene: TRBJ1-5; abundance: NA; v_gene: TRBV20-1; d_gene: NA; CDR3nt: TGCAGTGCTAAAGGGAGGGTAGGGTTTGGCAATCCGCCCCAGCATTTT; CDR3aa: CSAKGRVGFGNPPQHF
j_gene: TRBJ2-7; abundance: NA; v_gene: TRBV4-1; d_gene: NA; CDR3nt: TGCGCCAGCAGCCAAACGGTAGGCGAGCAGTACTTC; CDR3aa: CASSQTVGEQYF
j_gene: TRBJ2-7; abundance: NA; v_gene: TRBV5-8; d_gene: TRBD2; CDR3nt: TGTGCCAGCAGCTTATGGACTAGATCCTACGAGCAGTACTTC; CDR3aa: CASSLWTRSYEQYF
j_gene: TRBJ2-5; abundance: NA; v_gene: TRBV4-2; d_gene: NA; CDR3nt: TGTGCCAGCAGCCAAGCCGGGGGGCGGGATCGGACCCAGTACTTC; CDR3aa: CASSQAGGRDRTQYF
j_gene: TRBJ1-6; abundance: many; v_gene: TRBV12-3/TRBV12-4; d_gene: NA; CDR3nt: TGTGCCAGCAGGCAGGGGAGCTCCTATAATTCACCCCTCCACTTT; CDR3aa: CASRQGSSYNSPLHF
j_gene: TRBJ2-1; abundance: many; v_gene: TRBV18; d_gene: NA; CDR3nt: TGTGCCAGCTCCCGTCCTACTGTAACTGTTGACAATGAGCAGTTCTTC; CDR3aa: CASSRPTVTVDNEQFF
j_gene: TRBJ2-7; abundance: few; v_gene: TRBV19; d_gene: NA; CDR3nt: TGTGCCAGTAGTTCTAAGGACGGGACCTACGAGCAGTACTTC; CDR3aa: CASSSKDGTYEQYF
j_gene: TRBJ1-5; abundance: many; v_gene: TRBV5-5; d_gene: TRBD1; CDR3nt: TGTGCCAGCAGCTTGGAGTGGAACAGGGGTAGCAATCAGCCCCAGCATTTT; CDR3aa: CASSLEWNRGSNQPQHF
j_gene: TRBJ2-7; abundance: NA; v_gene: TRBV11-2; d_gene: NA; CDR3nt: TGTGCCAGCAGGTTAGCTACAGGGAATTTCTACGAGCAGTACTTC; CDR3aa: CASRLATGNFYEQYF
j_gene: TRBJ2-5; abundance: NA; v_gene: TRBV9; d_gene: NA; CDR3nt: TGTGCCAGCAGCAGACCCGGGGACCAAATACAAGAGACCCAGTACTTC; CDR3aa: CASSRPGDQIQETQYF
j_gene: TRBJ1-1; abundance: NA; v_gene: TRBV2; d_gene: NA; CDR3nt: TGTGCCAGCAGGATCCTAGACAGCGAGAACACTGAAGCTTTCTTT; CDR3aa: CASRILDSENTEAFF
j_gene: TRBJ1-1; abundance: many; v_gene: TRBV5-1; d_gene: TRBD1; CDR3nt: TGCGCCAGCAGCTACCTCGGGACAGGGGCAACTGAAGCTTTCTTT; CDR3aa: CASSYLGTGATEAFF
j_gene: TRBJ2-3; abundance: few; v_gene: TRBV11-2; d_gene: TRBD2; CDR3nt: TGTGCCAGCAGAACCCTACGGGGGGTCACAGATACGCAGTATTTT; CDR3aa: CASRTLRGVTDTQYF
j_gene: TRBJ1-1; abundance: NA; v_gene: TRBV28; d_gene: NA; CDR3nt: TGTGCCAGCAGTGCCGCCGTCGGGACGATCACTGAAGCTTTCTTT; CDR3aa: CASSAAVGTITEAFF
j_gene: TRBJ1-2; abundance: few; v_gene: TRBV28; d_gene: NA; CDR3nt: TGTGCCAGCAGTTTACCCCTCGGTAACTATGGCTACACCTTC; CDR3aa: CASSLPLGNYGYTF
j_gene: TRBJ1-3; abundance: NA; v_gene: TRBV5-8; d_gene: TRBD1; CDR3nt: TGTGCCAGCAGACCCACAGGGGATTACTCTGGAAACACCATATATTTT; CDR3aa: CASRPTGDYSGNTIYF